Below are 19 T cell receptor beta chains sequenced from a single sample in a study of blood T cell repertoires in COVID-19. Assay used: immunoSEQ multiplex PCR; TCRdb lists only in-frame clones, some missing. The sample consists of 70,000 to 80,000 clones, roughly 89% of them appearing once. Sequencing was done on a sample of peripheral blood. These receptors came from a woman aged 45-65 years with acute or convalescent COVID-19.

The V and J genes are TRBV5-1 and TRBJ1-3, with D perhaps matching TRBD1 (5 bases). Germline values: CDR1 SGHRS, CDR2 YFSETQ. The CDR3 totals 14 residues. Deletions cut 0 bases from V and 4 bases from J, with 8 bases between. This CDR3 is CASSLGAGGNTIYF. CDR3 DNA: TGCGCCAGCAGCTTGGGGGCAGGGGGAAACACCATATATTTT. The full variable domain, its missing parts supplied by reference TRBV5-1 and TRBJ1-3, is KAGVTQTPRYLIKTRGQQVTLSCSPISGHRSVSWYQQTPGQGLQFLFEYFSETQRNKGNFPGRFSGRQFSNSRSEMNVSTLELGDSALYLCASSLGAGGNTIYFGEGSWLTVV.

This clone was seen a few times. The chain has TRBV7-9 and TRBJ2-7; 9 nucleotides agree with TRBD1. In germline, CDR1 is SEHNR, CDR2 FQNEAQ (reference sequence). CDR3 length: 14 residues. V lost 5 bases and J lost 6; bases outside the gene matches: 8. This chain's CDR3 is CASSPRTGVGEQYF. CDR3 sequence (DNA): TGTGCCAGCAGCCCCAGGACAGGGGTAGGCGAGCAGTACTTC. The variable domain in full, with the rest retrieved from reference TRBV7-9 and TRBJ2-7, is DTGVSQNPRHKITKRGQNVTFRCDPISEHNRLYWYRQTLGQGPEFLTYFQNEAQLEKSRLLSDRFSAERPKGSFSTLEIQRTEQGDSAMYLCASSPRTGVGEQYFGPGTRLTVT.

This clone is a singleton in its sample. The J gene is TRBJ2-7, the V gene TRBV5-1, with D possibly TRBD2 on 5 matching bases. Between the trimmed V and J ends, which lost 5 bases and 1 base, there was a span of 16 bases. The CDR3 sequence is 15 residues long. Looked up from germline, CDR1 is SGHRS and CDR2 is YFSETQ. CDR3 sequence: CASRPGILGSYEQYF. As DNA, the CDR3 is TGCGCCAGCAGACCCGGGATCCTCGGGTCCTACGAGCAGTACTTC. Looking up the rest from reference TRBV5-1 and TRBJ2-7 gives the full variable domain: KAGVTQTPRYLIKTRGQQVTLSCSPISGHRSVSWYQQTPGQGLQFLFEYFSETQRNKGNFPGRFSGRQFSNSRSEMNVSTLELGDSALYLCASRPGILGSYEQYFGPGTRLTVT.

V usage is TRBV12-3 or TRBV12-4 and J usage is TRBJ1-4; D is possibly TRBD1 (6 bases). V dropped 4 bases and J dropped 7 bases, with 10 bases sitting between them. There are 13 residues in the CDR3. CDR3 region: CASSWGLGEKLFF. CDR3 coding DNA: TGTGCCAGCAGTTGGGGGCTGGGTGAAAAACTGTTTTTT.

The gene calls are TRBV27 and TRBJ2-5; the match to TRBD2 covers 8 bases. The CDR3 spans 13 residues. V lost 7 bases and J lost 1; bases outside the gene matches: 2. Germline CDR1 reads MNHEY; CDR2 reads SMNVEV (reference sequence). The DNA of the CDR3 is TGTGCCAGCATCGGACTAGCCCAAGAGACCCAGTACTTC. Amino acid sequence: CASIGLAQETQYF.

V and J are TRBV2 and TRBJ1-1, with D perhaps TRBD1 (5 bases). V lost 1 base and J 7 bases, leaving 7 bases between the germline ends. Per the germline V gene, CDR1 is SNHLY and CDR2 is FYNNEI. The CDR3 length is 12 residues. The CDR3, as DNA: TGTGCCAGCAGTGAAGGTACAGGTGAAGCTTTCTTT. Translation gives CASSEGTGEAFF.

This clone was counted a few times. The CDR3: CASSLSSGAYEQYF. The DNA for the CDR3 is TGTGCCAGCAGCCTCTCTAGCGGTGCCTACGAGCAGTACTTC. The V call is TRBV4-2, the J call TRBJ2-7, with TRBD2 matching over 7 bases. V lost 4 bases to trimming and J lost 2 bases; unmatched junction nucleotides: 5. The CDR3 extends over 14 amino acids. Germline values: CDR1 LGHNA, CDR2 YNFKEQ.

The CDR3 loop is CSVGTSGAYNEQFF. The CDR3 nucleotides read TGCAGCGTCGGGACTAGCGGTGCCTACAATGAGCAGTTCTTC. This chain uses TRBV29-1 with TRBJ2-1, with TRBD2 matching over 11 bases. Trimming took 6 bases from V and 2 from J; bases not matched to a gene: 3. Germline V gene lookup returns CDR1 SQVTM and CDR2 ANQGSEA. The CDR3 is 14 residues long.

In this sample, this clone turned up once. This chain joins TRBV6-5 and TRBJ1-1; no reliable D call. This CDR3 has 14 amino acids. Per germline, CDR1 MNHEY and CDR2 SVGAGI. V lost 0 bases to trimming and J lost 1 base, with 6 bases between them. Written as DNA, the CDR3 is TGTGCCAGCAGTTACTCAGCGGAGAACACTGAAGCTTTCTTT. Protein: CASSYSAENTEAFF.

The V and J genes are TRBV29-1 and TRBJ2-3, with D maybe TRBD1 (8 bases). The V end lost 7 bases, the J end lost 2 bases, and 19 bases lay between the germline ends. The CDR3 extends over 15 amino acids. CDR1 is SQVTM, CDR2 ANQGSEA, per germline. CDR3: CSAGDRGGVTDTQYF. The CDR3 DNA reads as TGCAGCGCCGGAGACAGGGGAGGGGTCACAGATACGCAGTATTTT.

This clone was found once. The gene calls are TRBV7-9 and TRBJ2-7, with TRBD2 as a possible D gene (5 bases). Between the trimmed V and J ends, which lost 4 bases and 1 base, there was a span of 11 bases. Germline values: CDR1 SEHNR, CDR2 FQNEAQ (reference sequence). The CDR3 totals 14 residues. CDR3 region: CASSSTSESYEQYF. CDR3 in DNA: TGTGCCAGCAGCTCCACTAGTGAGTCCTACGAGCAGTACTTC.

In its sample, this clone was seen once. The same CDR3 arises from other DNA sequences in this sample as well. The V and J genes are TRBV4-2 and TRBJ2-3; 8 positions agree with TRBD2. From germline, CDR1 is LGHNA and CDR2 YNFKEQ. The J segment lost 0 bases and the V segment lost 0 bases, leaving 5 bases of the junction unmatched. The CDR3 has 17 amino acids. The CDR3 here is CASSQDRGGSSTDTQYF. CDR3 in DNA: TGTGCCAGCAGCCAAGATCGGGGGGGGTCTAGCACAGATACGCAGTATTTT.

Here the CDR3 reads CASSTSGVTNEKLFF. CDR3 nucleotide sequence: TGTGCCAGTAGTACCTCAGGGGTTACTAATGAAAAACTGTTTTTT. The chain combines TRBV19 with TRBJ1-4, with a weak D call TRBD1 (6 bases). This CDR3 is built from 15 residues. Trimming pared 4 bases from V and 2 bases from J, leaving 11 bases between. The germline CDR1 and CDR2 sequences are LNHDA and SQIVND (reference sequence).

The chain couples TRBV7-2 to TRBJ2-7; a possible D gene is TRBD1 (5 bases). V was shortened by 1 base and J by 4 bases, with 17 bases between the two germline ends. The CDR3 is 16 amino acids. From germline, CDR1 is SGHTA and CDR2 FQGNSA. Here the CDR3 DNA reads TGTGCCAGCAGCTTAGACGGACAAACCTCCGCGTACGAGCAGTACTTC. Residues: CASSLDGQTSAYEQYF.

The CDR3 nucleotides are TGTGCCAGCAGTTATGGGCCAAGCGGGATCCAGTATTTT. It translates to CASSYGPSGIQYF. The chain uses TRBV6-2 or TRBV6-3 and TRBJ2-3, with 7 bases lining up with TRBD2. After removal of 3 bases from V and 12 bases from J, the junction contained 9 bases not matched to a gene. The germline V gene has CDR1 MNHEY and CDR2 SVGEGT. The CDR3 covers 13 residues.

This clone was observed a handful of times. The chain uses TRBV28 and TRBJ1-1; D is perhaps TRBD1 (5 bases). The CDR3 contains 15 residues. Trimming cost V 5 bases and J 0 bases, with 13 bases left between them. Germline V CDR1 and CDR2: MDHEN, SYDVKM. CDR3 nucleotide sequence: TGTGCCAGCAGTCCGGACATTGGAATGAACACTGAAGCTTTCTTT. Translating gives CASSPDIGMNTEAFF. The full variable domain, with the rest looked up from reference TRBV28 and TRBJ1-1, is DVKVTQSSRYLVKRTGEKVFLECVQDMDHENMFWYRQDPGLGLRLIYFSYDVKMKEKGDIPEGYSVSREKKERFSLILESASTNQTSMYLCASSPDIGMNTEAFFGQGTRLTVV.

This clone was seen a few times. This chain uses TRBV7-9 with TRBJ1-3; D is possibly TRBD1 (6 bases). V was clipped by 1 base and J by 7 bases, with 14 bases between them. This CDR3 region has 15 residues. CDR1 and CDR2 (germline): SEHNR, FQNEAQ (reference sequence). The CDR3 sequence is CASSLVAGADNTIYF. The CDR3 DNA sequence: TGTGCCAGCAGCTTAGTGGCAGGGGCCGACAACACCATATATTTT.

The V and J genes are TRBV13 and TRBJ2-1; 12 bases match TRBD2. The CDR3 has 19 amino acids. Germline-derived CDR1 and CDR2 are PRHDT and FYEKMQ (reference sequence). V gave up 4 bases and J gave up 0 bases; unmatched junction bases: 10. CDR3 DNA: TGTGCCAGCAGCTCCACCGGGACTAGCGGGCCGAGCTCCTACAATGAGCAGTTCTTC. This gives the protein CASSSTGTSGPSSYNEQFF. The full variable domain, with the rest looked up from reference TRBV13 and TRBJ2-1, is AAGVIQSPRHLIKEKRETATLKCYPIPRHDTVYWYQQGPGQDPQFLISFYEKMQSDKGSIPDRFSAQQFSDYHSELNMSSLELGDSALYFCASSSTGTSGPSSYNEQFFGPGTRLTVL.

The V and J genes are TRBV5-1 and TRBJ2-1, with D maybe TRBD1 (6 bases). Trimming took off 4 bases at V and 6 bases at J, with 17 bases between the two ends. Germline CDR1 reads SGHRS; CDR2 reads YFSETQ. CDR3 length equals 15 residues. CDR3 coding DNA: TGCGCCAGCAGCCCGAGAGCTTCGGACAGCAATGAGCAGTTCTTC. Translated, it gives CASSPRASDSNEQFF.